The clone carrying this TCR beta chain appeared many times. Its antigen is as yet unknown. The record originates from a study of T-cell reconstitution after alpha-beta-depleted transplantation in children. The TCRbeta library incorporated unique molecular identifiers. Each CDR3 protein gets one entry after TCRdb re-called the PCR reads with MiXCR. Seen here are about 580,000 distinct CDR3 sequences, under 30% observed once, and the top ten hold roughly 14%. The CDR3 sequence is 15 residues long. From germline, CDR1 is SGHRS and CDR2 YFSETQ. The V end lost 5 bases, the J end lost 7 bases, and 20 bases lay between the germline ends. Findings and caveats of the study: Reportedly, only several hundred clones from non-depleted graft cells drove alpha-beta T-cell counts at about two months. The main origin of T-cell counts and diversity one year after transplant was newly produced T cells. Recipient T cells and thymic progenitors that survived were the source of the high TCRbeta diversity seen at day 60 in some patients.

The V call is TRBV5-1, the J call TRBJ2-3, with D possibly being TRBD1 or TRBD2 (5 bases each). This specimen consisted of PBMCs, mostly from graft donor cells, obtained 360 days after TCRalphabeta/CD19-depleted stem cell transplant. The TCR sequence derives from a boy under three years old who had a stem cell transplant for acute myeloid leukemia, so the T cells may come from the graft donor. In DNA, the CDR3 is TGCGCCAGCAGTGATCGGACAAGGGAGTTAAATACGCAGTATTTT. Encoded protein: CASSDRTRELNTQYF.